Listed below are T cell receptor beta chains from one sample, sequenced in a study of regulatory T cells in long-lasting Graves disease. TCRdb fed the multiplex PCR reads into MiXCR, producing one record per CDR3 protein. The sample holds under 500,000 distinct CDR3 sequences; about a fifth are singletons and the top ten take around 21%. Specimen: peripheral blood mononuclear cells (PBMCs), collected when the disease was refractory, from a patient treated with antithyroid drugs. All receptors derive from a female donor with Graves disease. CDR3s include the opening cysteine and the closing phenylalanine or tryptophan. The D gene is left open where the match is weak. Where a row states a size, it is once, few, many or the class of an expanded clone; other rows omit it.

>NA|TRBJ1-1|TRBV20-1|few
CSARDLTWGDTEAFF
TGCAGTGCTAGAGATCTTACCTGGGGCGACACTGAAGCTTTCTTT
>NA|TRBJ2-6|TRBV5-1|NA
CASSLDLPGSGANVLTF
TGCGCCAGCAGCTTGGATCTGCCGGGCTCTGGGGCCAACGTCCTGACTTTC
>NA|TRBJ2-4|TRBV6-5|NA
CASSYSMSAKNIQYF
TGTGCCAGCAGTTACTCGATGTCGGCCAAAAACATTCAGTACTTC
>NA|TRBJ1-2|TRBV25-1|few
CASSEFRGLGYTF
TGTGCCAGCAGTGAATTCCGGGGCTTGGGCTACACCTTC
>TRBD2|TRBJ2-7|TRBV29-1|many
CSVRAGGSEQYF
TGCAGCGTTAGGGCGGGAGGTTCCGAGCAGTACTTC
>NA|TRBJ1-1|TRBV13|many
CASSPDIDTEAFF
TGTGCCAGCAGCCCCGACATCGACACTGAAGCTTTCTTT
>NA|TRBJ2-7|TRBV20-1|NA
CSAWIREGDYEQYF
TGCAGTGCTTGGATCCGGGAAGGGGACTACGAGCAGTACTTC
>NA|TRBJ1-4|TRBV10-2|NA
CASSDRQGKLFF
TGCGCCAGCAGTGACCGGCAGGGCAAACTGTTTTTT
>NA|TRBJ1-2|TRBV30|many
CAWKRRSYGYTF
TGTGCCTGGAAACGACGGTCCTATGGCTACACCTTC
>NA|TRBJ2-2|TRBV7-6|few
CASSPGSANTGELFF
TGTGCCAGCAGTCCCGGATCAGCGAACACCGGGGAGCTGTTTTTT
>NA|TRBJ1-1|TRBV18|many
CASSPRTSSTEAFF
TGTGCCAGCTCACCTCGAACGAGTAGCACTGAAGCTTTCTTT
>NA|TRBJ2-5|TRBV20-1|few
CSARDWSQWGERGETQYF
TGCAGTGCTAGAGATTGGTCCCAATGGGGCGAAAGGGGGGAGACCCAGTACTTC
>NA|TRBJ1-1|TRBV29-1|few
CSVEAALNTEAFF
TGCAGCGTTGAAGCGGCCTTGAACACTGAAGCTTTCTTT
>NA|TRBJ2-7|TRBV11-2|many
CASSLVVGGLEQYF
TGTGCCAGCAGCTTAGTCGTGGGGGGGCTCGAGCAGTACTTC
>NA|TRBJ2-5|TRBV27|NA
CASSLSRQWAQRGETQYF
TGTGCCAGCAGTTTATCGAGACAATGGGCTCAAAGGGGAGAGACCCAGTACTTC
>NA|TRBJ2-7|TRBV2|many
CASSSGYYEQYF
TGTGCCAGCTCTAGTGGGTACTACGAGCAGTACTTC
>NA|TRBJ2-7|TRBV5-1|NA
CASSLAAEQYF
TGCGCCAGCAGCTTAGCGGCCGAGCAGTACTTC
>NA|TRBJ1-1|TRBV6-1|few
CASSDSTGGSTEAFF
TGTGCCAGCAGTGATTCTACGGGAGGGAGCACTGAAGCTTTCTTT
>TRBD1|TRBJ2-5|TRBV12-3/TRBV12-4|many
CASSPGQVQETQYF
TGTGCCAGCAGCCCCGGACAGGTCCAAGAGACCCAGTACTTC
>NA|TRBJ1-4|TRBV7-2|NA
CASSLLGGGELLF
TGTGCCAGCAGCTTATTAGGGGGGGGAGAACTGCTTTTT
>NA|TRBJ1-5|TRBV2|many
CASSESVTGNQPQHF
TGTGCCAGCAGTGAAAGTGTAACAGGGAATCAGCCCCAGCATTTT
>NA|TRBJ1-4|TRBV4-1|NA
CASSQEQGGDEKLFF
TGCGCCAGCAGCCAAGAACAGGGTGGTGATGAAAAACTGTTTTTT
>NA|TRBJ1-6|TRBV28|many
CASSSYAGAYNSPLHF
TGTGCCAGCAGTTCTTATGCCGGAGCCTATAATTCACCCCTCCACTTT
>NA|TRBJ2-7|TRBV12-3/TRBV12-4|many
CASSLASTGRASDYEQYF
TGTGCCAGCAGTTTAGCGTCGACAGGTCGCGCGTCCGACTACGAGCAGTACTTC
>NA|TRBJ1-2|TRBV7-9|NA
CASSSPGSPTINYGYTF
TGTGCCAGCAGCTCCCCAGGGAGTCCTACCATCAACTATGGCTACACCTTC
>TRBD1|TRBJ2-5|TRBV20-1|many
CSASPRDRLSETQYF
TGCAGTGCTAGCCCTCGGGACAGGTTATCGGAGACCCAGTACTTC
>TRBD2|TRBJ2-7|TRBV30|many
CAWSRSGRASHEQYF
TGTGCCTGGAGCCGGAGCGGGAGGGCCTCCCACGAGCAGTACTTC
>NA|TRBJ2-6|TRBV20-1|few
CSAPGHPRSGANVLTF
TGCAGTGCCCCGGGCCATCCTCGCTCTGGGGCCAACGTCCTGACTTTC
>TRBD1|TRBJ2-7|TRBV27|many
CASSFTGAPIYEQYF
TGTGCCAGCAGTTTCACAGGGGCCCCTATCTACGAGCAGTACTTC
>TRBD2|TRBJ2-7|TRBV4-3|few
CASSQDAPGLAGDYEQYF
TGCGCCAGCAGCCAAGATGCCCCCGGACTAGCGGGAGATTACGAGCAGTACTTC
>TRBD1|TRBJ1-1|TRBV27|many
CASRDRAVTEAFF
TGTGCCAGCAGAGACAGGGCAGTTACTGAAGCTTTCTTT
>TRBD1|TRBJ2-5|TRBV27|many
CASSPTYDDRGETQYF
TGTGCCAGCAGTCCAACTTACGACGACAGGGGCGAGACCCAGTACTTC
>NA|TRBJ2-7|TRBV4-1|NA
CASSQGVKVGYEQYF
TGCGCCAGCAGCCAAGGGGTAAAAGTCGGGTACGAGCAGTACTTC
>TRBD1|TRBJ2-7|TRBV15|NA
CATSTTRDSPYEQYF
TGTGCCACCAGCACAACCCGGGACAGCCCCTACGAGCAGTACTTC
>TRBD1|TRBJ1-5|TRBV30|NA
CAWSVGTANQPQHF
TGTGCCTGGAGTGTCGGGACAGCTAATCAGCCCCAGCATTTT
>NA|TRBJ2-7|TRBV6-5|many
CASSYSDSIYEQYF
TGTGCCAGCAGTTACTCGGACAGCATCTACGAGCAGTACTTC
>NA|TRBJ2-7|TRBV28|many
CASSPTGRTRTYVQYF
TGTGCCAGCAGTCCCACCGGAAGGACAAGAACCTACGTGCAGTACTTC
>TRBD1|TRBJ2-7|TRBV5-1|few
CASSLEGTGSYEQYF
TGCGCCAGCAGCCTAGAGGGGACAGGGTCCTACGAGCAGTACTTC
>TRBD1|TRBJ2-7|TRBV28|many
CASSVTGTGRTYEQYF
TGTGCCAGCAGCGTTACCGGGACAGGGAGGACTTACGAGCAGTACTTC
>TRBD1|TRBJ2-5|TRBV7-9|NA
CASSAWTGQGLETQYF
TGTGCCAGCAGCGCATGGACAGGACAGGGTTTAGAGACCCAGTACTTC
>NA|TRBJ1-5|TRBV30|few
CACQSGVAQPQHF
TGTGCCTGCCAAAGCGGGGTAGCCCAGCCCCAGCATTTT
>NA|TRBJ1-1|TRBV3-1|many
CASSQDIVNTEAFF
TGCGCCAGCAGCCAAGATATAGTAAACACTGAAGCTTTCTTT
>NA|TRBJ2-7|TRBV28|many
CASTPGARSEQYF
TGTGCCAGCACTCCGGGGGCTCGAAGCGAGCAGTACTTC
>NA|TRBJ2-7|TRBV7-9|NA
CASSFSTGSTYEQYF
TGTGCCAGCAGCTTTAGTACGGGATCTACCTACGAGCAGTACTTC
>NA|TRBJ2-7|TRBV6-4|NA
CASSYPTRRRGWNEQYF
TGTGCCAGCAGTTACCCCACTCGTCGGAGGGGATGGAACGAGCAGTACTTC
>TRBD1|TRBJ2-7|TRBV18|many
CASSQGQGGYEQYF
TGCGCCAGCAGCCAAGGACAGGGAGGTTACGAGCAGTACTTC
>TRBD1|TRBJ2-7|TRBV30|NA
CAWSGTGSGGVYEQYF
TGTGCCTGGAGTGGTACGGGTTCAGGGGGTGTCTACGAGCAGTACTTC
>TRBD1|TRBJ1-1|TRBV6-5|few
CASRYGTGLEAFF
TGTGCCAGCAGATACGGGACAGGGCTTGAAGCTTTCTTT
>NA|TRBJ2-7|TRBV2|many
CASRRYEQYF
TGTGCCAGCAGAAGATACGAGCAGTACTTC
>NA|TRBJ2-7|TRBV3-1|few
CASSQPNGMGQYF
TGTGCCAGCAGCCAACCGAACGGGATGGGGCAGTACTTC
>NA|TRBJ2-2|TRBV3-1|NA
CASSRGAAGANTGELFF
TGTGCCAGCAGCCGGGGGGCTGCAGGAGCGAACACCGGGGAGCTGTTTTTT
>NA|TRBJ2-7|TRBV15|few
CATSRDPLSGLQYF
TGTGCCACCAGCAGAGATCCCCTCTCAGGGCTGCAGTACTTC
>TRBD2|TRBJ2-7|TRBV20-1|few
CSARVNGRSLVREQYF
TGCAGTGCTAGAGTCAACGGGAGGAGCCTTGTACGCGAGCAGTACTTC
>NA|TRBJ2-3|TRBV20-1|NA
CSASGQIRGDTQYF
TGCAGTGCTTCCGGGCAAATCAGGGGAGATACGCAGTATTTT
>TRBD2|TRBJ2-5|TRBV19|few
CASSGLAGEETQYF
TGTGCCAGTAGTGGACTAGCGGGAGAAGAGACCCAGTACTTC
>TRBD2|TRBJ2-2|TRBV7-9|NA
CARDNLAGGPSGELFF
TGTGCCAGAGACAACCTAGCGGGAGGGCCGTCCGGGGAGCTGTTTTTT
>NA|TRBJ2-7|TRBV6-1|many
CASYGGSYEQYF
TGTGCCAGCTACGGTGGGTCCTACGAGCAGTACTTC
>NA|TRBJ1-6|TRBV28|many
CASSEPGGGNSPLHF
TGTGCCAGCAGTGAACCGGGGGGAGGTAATTCACCCCTCCACTTT
>TRBD1|TRBJ2-5|TRBV15|NA
CATSDPWPGQMETQYF
TGTGCCACCAGCGACCCCTGGCCGGGACAGATGGAGACCCAGTACTTC